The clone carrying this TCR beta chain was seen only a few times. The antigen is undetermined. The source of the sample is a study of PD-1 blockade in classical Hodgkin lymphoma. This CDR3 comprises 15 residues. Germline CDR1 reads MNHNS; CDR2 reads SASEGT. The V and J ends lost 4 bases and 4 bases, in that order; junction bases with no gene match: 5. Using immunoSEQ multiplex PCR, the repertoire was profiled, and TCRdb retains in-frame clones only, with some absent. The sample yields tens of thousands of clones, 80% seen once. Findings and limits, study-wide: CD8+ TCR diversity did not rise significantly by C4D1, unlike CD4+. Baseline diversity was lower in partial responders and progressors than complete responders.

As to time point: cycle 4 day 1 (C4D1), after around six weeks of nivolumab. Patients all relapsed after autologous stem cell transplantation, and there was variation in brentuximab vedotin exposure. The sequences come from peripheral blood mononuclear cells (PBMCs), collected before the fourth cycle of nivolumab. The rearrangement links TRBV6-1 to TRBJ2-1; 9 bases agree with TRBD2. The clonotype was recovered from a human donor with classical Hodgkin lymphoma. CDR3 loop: CASSAMGLAYNEQFF. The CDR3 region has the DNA TGTGCCAGCAGTGCTATGGGACTAGCTTACAATGAGCAGTTCTTC.